Presented here are 30 T cell receptor beta chains from one specimen sequenced in a study of shared clonotypes between healthy human individuals. TCRdb's copy holds only in-frame clones and misses some; the assay was immunoSEQ multiplex PCR. The data contain 2 million to 3 million clones, 90% to 95% of them singletons. The sequenced sample was naive CD4+ T cells sorted from blood. The sample's subset: CD45RA+ positively selected. The origin of the receptors is a man aged 18 to 29 in good health.

This chain connects TRBV5-6 to TRBJ2-7; 10 bases agree with TRBD1. Germline trimming cut 2 bases from V and 4 bases from J; bases unmatched to any gene: 9. Germline V CDR1 and CDR2: SGHDT, YYEEEE. The CDR3 consists of 16 residues. CDR3 sequence: CASSFQTGGSKYEQYF. DNA of the CDR3: TGTGCCAGCAGCTTCCAGACAGGGGGCTCGAAATACGAGCAGTACTTC.

The chain carries TRBV9 and TRBJ1-2; possible D gene TRBD1, 5 bases. Germline V lookup: CDR1 SGDLS, CDR2 YYNGEE. The CDR3 covers 15 residues. The V end lost 0 bases, the J end lost 1 base, and 10 bases lay between the germline ends. The CDR3 DNA is TGTGCCAGCAGCGTAGGACAGCATTTTAACTATGGCTACACCTTC. Residues: CASSVGQHFNYGYTF.

The V gene is TRBV27, the J gene TRBJ1-4, with 9 bases identical to TRBD1. In germline, CDR1 is MNHEY, CDR2 SMNVEV (reference sequence). V was pared by 3 bases and J by 7 bases, with 12 bases of the junction left unmatched. The CDR3 covers 17 residues. Here the CDR3 reads CASSFRDRVLSGEKLFF. The CDR3 DNA follows: TGTGCCAGCAGTTTCCGGGACAGGGTCTTATCGGGTGAAAAACTGTTTTTT.

This clone was counted a few times. The rearrangement links TRBV30 to TRBJ1-2; the D is unclear. The germline V gene has CDR1 GTSNPN and CDR2 SVGIG (reference sequence). V lost 4 bases, J lost 4 bases, and 10 bases lay in between. This CDR3 spans 12 amino acids. DNA of the CDR3: TGTGCCTGGAACTCAGGACCCTATGGCTACACCTTC. The encoded protein is CAWNSGPYGYTF.

The chain links TRBV20-1 to TRBJ1-3, with D unclear. Trimming removed 3 bases from V and 3 bases from J, with 3 bases in between. Germline V gives CDR1 DFQATT, CDR2 SNEGSKA (reference sequence). The CDR3 is 11 amino acids. DNA of the CDR3: TGCAGTGCTAGTCTTGGAAACACCATATATTTT. This sequence encodes CSASLGNTIYF.

Notes on this clone: Other nucleotide sequences in the sample specify the same CDR3. The CDR3: CAWSGTTNEKLFF. The CDR3 bases are TGTGCCTGGAGCGGTACCACTAATGAAAAACTGTTTTTT. The chain joins TRBV30 to TRBJ1-4, with D hard to call. The CDR3 has 13 amino acids. Germline V gene sequence: CDR1 GTSNPN, CDR2 SVGIG (reference sequence). Trimming took off 3 bases at V and 2 bases at J, with 7 bases between the two ends.

A word on this clone: This sample includes further DNA sequences coding for the same CDR3. This sequence joins TRBV11-3 and TRBJ2-2; 8 bases are shared with TRBD1. The CDR3 sequence is 15 residues long. Germline CDR1 is SGHNT and CDR2 is YENEEA. The trim removed 5 bases at V and 4 bases at J, leaving 6 bases unmatched. CDR3 bases: TGTGCCAGCAGCCCCCAGGGGGCTGGCACCGGGGAGCTGTTTTTT. As protein: CASSPQGAGTGELFF.

This chain joins TRBV4-3 and TRBJ2-2; 9 positions agree with TRBD1. J was trimmed by 3 bases and V by 4 bases; bases with no gene match: 3. Germline CDR1 and CDR2: LGHNA and YSLEER. CDR3 length: 15 residues. The CDR3, as DNA: TGCGCCAGCAGCCTACGGACAGGGGACACCGGGGAGCTGTTTTTT. This gives the protein CASSLRTGDTGELFF.

This chain uses TRBV10-3 with TRBJ2-3; D remains ambiguous. V shed 6 bases and J shed 2 bases, with 9 bases lying between them. The germline V gene has CDR1 ENHRY and CDR2 SYGVKD. This CDR3 has 13 residues. The CDR3 DNA reads as TGTGCCATCAGGAGGACGATCACAGATACGCAGTATTTT. Translation gives CAIRRTITDTQYF.

The CDR3 DNA reads TGTGCCAGCAGTACGGGAAGGGCCGTGGCAGGGGGCCCCTACGAGCAGTACTTC. It is translated as CASSTGRAVAGGPYEQYF. This chain links TRBV7-2 with TRBJ2-7; 8 bases agree with TRBD1. The CDR3 is made up of 18 amino acids. Germline V CDR1 and CDR2: SGHTA, FQGNSA. Losses at the gene ends were 6 bases for V and 2 bases for J; bases not matched to a gene: 18. Drawing the rest from reference TRBV7-2 and TRBJ2-7, the complete variable domain is GAGVSQSPSNKVTEKGKDVELRCDPISGHTALYWYRQSLGQGLEFLIYFQGNSAPDKSGLPSDRFSAERTGGSVSTLTIQRTQQEDSAVYLCASSTGRAVAGGPYEQYFGPGTRLTVT.

The chain has TRBV6-5 and TRBJ2-6, with a tentative D call TRBD1 (6 bases). Germline CDR1 is MNHEY and CDR2 is SVGAGI. The CDR3 is 15 residues long. V lost 5 bases, J lost 4 bases, and 12 bases lay in between. The CDR3 DNA sequence: TGTGCCAGCAGTCCTCAGGGGCGCGGGGCCAACGTCCTGACTTTC. Translation gives CASSPQGRGANVLTF.

V gene TRBV2 combines with J gene TRBJ2-7; 7 positions agree with TRBD1. The germline gives CDR1 SNHLY, CDR2 FYNNEI. V dropped 3 bases and J dropped 4; count of bases not matched to a gene: 6. This CDR3 is 14 amino acids long. For the CDR3, the DNA is TGTGCCAGCAGTGAGCAGGGGGTAAAGTACGAGCAGTACTTC. This sequence encodes CASSEQGVKYEQYF.

This chain joins TRBV6-4 and TRBJ1-1, with D possibly being TRBD1 (6 bases). This CDR3 has 11 amino acids. The V end lost 6 bases, the J end lost 8 bases, and 10 bases lay between the germline ends. Germline lookup yields CDR1 MRHNA and CDR2 SNTAGT. In DNA form, the CDR3 reads TGTGCCAGCAGAGGTCAGGGGGAAGCTTTCTTT. It encodes CASRGQGEAFF.

V and J are TRBV5-8 and TRBJ1-1, with 10 bases matching TRBD1. CDR3 size: 18 residues. After removal of 0 bases from V and 3 bases from J, the junction contained 11 bases not matched to a gene. Germline V lookup: CDR1 SGHTS, CDR2 YDEGEE. CDR3: CASSLVLGQGWVYTEAFF. The CDR3 DNA reads TGTGCCAGCAGCTTGGTCTTGGGACAGGGGTGGGTGTACACTGAAGCTTTCTTT.

The chain couples TRBV4-1 to TRBJ2-3; TRBD2 agrees at 11 bases. CDR1 is MGHRA and CDR2 is YSYEKL in the germline V gene. The V gene end was trimmed by 0 bases and the J gene end by 1 base; junction bases not matched to a gene: 3. CDR3 length equals 17 residues. The CDR3 region has the DNA TGCGCCAGCAGCCAAGATCCACTAGCGGGGGGCACAGATACGCAGTATTTT. It encodes CASSQDPLAGGTDTQYF.

The rearrangement links TRBV9 to TRBJ1-5; a possible D gene is TRBD1 (5 bases). Germline values: CDR1 SGDLS, CDR2 YYNGEE. Trimming left V 4 bases short and J 6 bases short, with 17 bases between. The CDR3 runs to 15 residues. CDR3 nucleotides: TGTGCCAGCAGCAAACGGGACGTCGATTCTCAGCCCCAGCATTTT. It codes for CASSKRDVDSQPQHF.

The genes are TRBV5-4 and TRBJ2-1; either TRBD1 or TRBD2 may supply D (5 bases each). CDR3 length: 17 amino acids. Trimming pared 4 bases from V and 0 bases from J, leaving 17 bases between. Germline loops: CDR1 SGHNT, CDR2 YYREEE (reference sequence). Here the CDR3 reads CASSPGGAGSSYNEQFF. Here the CDR3 DNA reads TGTGCCAGCAGCCCGGGTGGGGCGGGCAGCTCCTACAATGAGCAGTTCTTC.

The chain recombines TRBV27 with TRBJ2-3, with D unclear. Looked up from germline, CDR1 is MNHEY and CDR2 is SMNVEV (reference sequence). CDR3 length: 15 amino acids. V shed 5 bases and J shed 0 bases, with 12 bases lying between them. Written as DNA, the CDR3 is TGTGCCAGCAGTCCCCGAGCCCTCAGCACAGATACGCAGTATTTT. Translating gives CASSPRALSTDTQYF.

The CDR3 nucleotides are TGCGCCAGCAGCCAAGATCTCACGTACAATGAGCAGTTCTTC. This encodes CASSQDLTYNEQFF. The J gene is TRBJ2-1, the V gene TRBV4-1, with unresolved D. Trimming shortened V by 0 bases and J by 4 bases, and 7 bases separated the two germline ends. The CDR3 extends over 14 amino acids. Per germline, CDR1 MGHRA and CDR2 YSYEKL.

The genes are TRBV7-9 and TRBJ2-7; possible D gene TRBD2, 7 bases. Germline CDR1 is SEHNR and CDR2 is FQNEAQ (reference sequence). Deletions cut 2 bases from V and 2 bases from J, with 22 bases between. This CDR3 spans 18 amino acids. CDR3: CASSLKAGRTVRTYEQYF. The CDR3 region has the DNA TGTGCCAGCAGCTTAAAAGCGGGGAGGACAGTTAGAACCTACGAGCAGTACTTC.

As concerns this clone: The identical CDR3 is also encoded by other nucleotide sequences in the sample. The chain employs TRBV6-6 and TRBJ2-7; TRBD1 agrees at 7 bases. The germline CDR1 and CDR2 sequences are MNHNY and SVGAGI (reference sequence). V lost 4 bases and J lost 2; bases outside the gene matches: 5. The CDR3 spans 14 residues. CDR3 residues: CASSSGTATYEQYF. CDR3 coding DNA: TGTGCCAGCAGTTCCGGGACAGCGACCTACGAGCAGTACTTC.

Details on this clone: One end of the junction fails to match germline, which may point to a read error. Other DNA sequences in this sample translate to the same CDR3. The chain uses TRBV19 and TRBJ1-3; D ambiguous. Looked up from germline, CDR1 is LNHDA and CDR2 is SQIVND (reference sequence). The CDR3 length is 14 residues. The CDR3: CASRTQSSGNTIYF. CDR3 nucleotides: TGTGCCAGTAGAACCCAGAGCTCTGGGAACACCATATATTTT.

The genes are TRBV11-2 and TRBJ2-3, with TRBD2 identical over 12 bases. Germline values: CDR1 SGHAT, CDR2 FQNNGV. Trimming took 7 bases from V and 1 from J; bases not matched to a gene: 3. The CDR3 spans 15 residues. DNA for the CDR3: TGTGCCAGCACCTGGACTAGCGGGGGCACAGATACGCAGTATTTT. Protein product: CASTWTSGGTDTQYF. The full variable domain, completed using reference TRBV11-2 and TRBJ2-3, is EAGVAQSPRYKIIEKRQSVAFWCNPISGHATLYWYQQILGQGPKLLIQFQNNGVVDDSQLPKDRFSAERLKGVDSTLKIQPAKLEDSAVYLCASTWTSGGTDTQYFGPGTRLTVL.

This chain links TRBV21-1 with TRBJ2-1; the listed D gene, TRBD1, was not tested against the DNA. TRBV21-1 has pseudogene status. The CDR3 spans 15 residues. CDR3 in amino acids: CARGGRRGLYNEQFF. CDR3 DNA sequence: TGTGCCAGAGGGGGCCGCAGGGGTCTCTACAATGAGCAGTTCTTC.

As DNA, the CDR3 is TGTGCCAGTAGCCCCTCCCCCTCCTACGAGCAGTACTTC. The encoded protein is CASSPSPSYEQYF. The chain carries TRBV19 and TRBJ2-7; D is undetermined. The CDR3 consists of 13 residues. V lost 6 bases, J lost 0 bases, and 9 bases lay in between. Looked up from germline, CDR1 is LNHDA and CDR2 is SQIVND (reference sequence).

V gene TRBV5-8 combines with J gene TRBJ1-5; D call uncertain. CDR1 is SGHTS and CDR2 is YDEGEE in the germline V gene. The CDR3 has 16 amino acids. Between the trimmed V and J ends, which lost 0 bases and 2 bases, there was a span of 12 bases. DNA for the CDR3: TGTGCCAGCAGCTTGGCCAGGCCCGGGGGCAATCAGCCCCAGCATTTT. This encodes CASSLARPGGNQPQHF.

This clone was counted a few times. The CDR3 protein is CASSESGAGEAFF. The CDR3 DNA is TGTGCCAGCAGTGAATCGGGGGCTGGTGAAGCTTTCTTT. The rearrangement links TRBV2 to TRBJ1-1; D might be TRBD1 (6 bases). This CDR3 has 13 amino acids. Germline V lookup: CDR1 SNHLY, CDR2 FYNNEI. V was trimmed by 2 bases and J by 7 bases, leaving 11 bases between them.

The CDR3 DNA reads TGTGCCATCAGGCGGGACGGAACGGGTTGGGCGGAGGGCTACACCTTC. Translated, it gives CAIRRDGTGWAEGYTF. V gene TRBV10-3 combines with J gene TRBJ1-2, with D possibly TRBD1 on 5 matching bases. The length of the CDR3 is 16 residues. Germline CDR1 reads ENHRY; CDR2 reads SYGVKD. V was pared by 6 bases and J by 8 bases, with 25 bases between.

This clone was counted only a few times. The chain combines TRBV2 with TRBJ1-5, with 8 bases matching TRBD1. Germline CDR1 SNHLY, CDR2 FYNNEI. The CDR3 loop spans 13 amino acids. V dropped 5 bases and J dropped 7; count of bases not matched to a gene: 4. The CDR3 sequence: CASSQGAGQPQHF. The CDR3, as DNA: TGTGCCAGCAGTCAGGGGGCCGGGCAGCCCCAGCATTTT.

This chain uses TRBV19 with TRBJ2-6; perhaps TRBD1 as D (5 bases). Germline CDR1 and CDR2: LNHDA and SQIVND (reference sequence). CDR3 length equals 15 residues. V shed 8 bases and J shed 0 bases, with 11 bases lying between them. CDR3 sequence: CASGLDISGANVLTF. CDR3 in DNA: TGTGCCAGTGGTCTGGACATCTCTGGGGCCAACGTCCTGACTTTC. The complete variable domain, with remaining parts taken from reference TRBV19 and TRBJ2-6, reads DGGITQSPKYLFRKEGQNVTLSCEQNLNHDAMYWYRQDPGQGLRLIYYSQIVNDFQKGDIAEGYSVSREKKESFPLTVTSAQKNPTAFYLCASGLDISGANVLTFGAGSRLTVL.